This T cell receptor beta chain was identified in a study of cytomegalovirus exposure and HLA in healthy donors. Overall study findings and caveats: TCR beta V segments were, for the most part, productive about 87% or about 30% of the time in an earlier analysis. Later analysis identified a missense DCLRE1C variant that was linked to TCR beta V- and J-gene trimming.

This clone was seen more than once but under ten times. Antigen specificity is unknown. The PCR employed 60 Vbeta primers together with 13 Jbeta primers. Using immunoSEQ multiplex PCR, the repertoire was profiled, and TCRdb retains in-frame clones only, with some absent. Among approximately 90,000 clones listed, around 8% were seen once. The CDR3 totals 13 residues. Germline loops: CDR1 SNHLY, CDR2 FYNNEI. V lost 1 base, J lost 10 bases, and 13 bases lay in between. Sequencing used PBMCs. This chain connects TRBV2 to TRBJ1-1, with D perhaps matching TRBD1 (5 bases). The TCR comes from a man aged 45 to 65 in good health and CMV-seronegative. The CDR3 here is CASSEETRRGAFF. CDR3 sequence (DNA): TGTGCCAGCAGTGAAGAAACAAGAAGGGGAGCTTTCTTT. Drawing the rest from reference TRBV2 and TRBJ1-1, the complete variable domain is EPEVTQTPSHQVTQMGQEVILRCVPISNHLYFYWYRQILGQKVEFLVSFYNNEISEKSEIFDDQFSVERPDGSNFTLKIRSTKLEDSAMYFCASSEETRRGAFFGQGTRLTVV.